What follows is one TCR beta chain and its context. Its antigen has not been determined. Base qualities are not recorded, but no much larger clone differs from it by a single base. These data are taken from a study of cytomegalovirus exposure and HLA in healthy donors (dated by TCRdb to 2015 to 2018). Regarding the complete study: An earlier analysis of approximately 640 of the donors reported roughly 300 Gb of sequence data and 117 million unique TCR beta sequences from 150 million to 200 million T cells. About 300 gigabases of sequencing data and 70 million to 100 million unique TCR sequences were included in an early release covering several hundred HLA-typed donors. Of the approximately 370 genotyped donors, roughly 76% were placed in the genetic ancestry cluster associated with self-reported Caucasian donors. The study aimed to test whether cataloging public T cell receptors could reveal signatures of past pathogen exposure. Using immunosequencing, the study profiled T cell repertoires from approximately 700 subjects and related those repertoires to cytomegalovirus serostatus. In addition to the first cohort of hundreds of subjects, a separate validation cohort of 130 or so different subjects was used. The study combined high-throughput TCR immunosequencing, statistical association of individual TCRs with disease status, and machine learning to predict cytomegalovirus infection status. A later analysis re-analyzed previously published TCR beta repertoires from approximately 700 donors and added high-resolution HLA genotyping to study TCR occurrence patterns. In the later analysis, no new phenotypic data were used to find candidate immune exposures; instead, reliance was placed on TCR beta sequences and their occurrence across donors. An earlier analysis of around 640 of the donors used high-throughput TCR beta sequencing to judge whether each TCR beta V gene segment behaved as functional or pseudogenic. Donor age, sex, ethnicity and CMV serostatus were compiled together with the repertoire data. In a later genetic analysis, genome-wide SNP genotypes for about 55% of the roughly 700 donors were used, and that subset was treated as a discovery cohort. All discovery cohort repertoires had been generated using a single sequencing platform. Class I and class II HLA loci were covered by the typing at four-digit resolution. Typing coverage varied by locus: roughly 620-630 donors for A, B, C, DRB1 and DQB1; about 520 for DQA1; approximately 610 for DPA1; roughly 470 for DPB1. Several DR-DQ haplotypes were handled as single units for association and clustering because linkage in the cohort was strong. Among over 350 genotyped donors of the cohort, an average of 235,054 unique TCR beta nucleotide sequences were sequenced per donor, roughly 18% of them non-productive. Broad study findings and their caveats: Several of the top co-occurrence clusters appeared to be linked to parvovirus B19, influenza, CMV and Epstein-Barr virus, according to a later analysis. An association between a missense DCLRE1C variant and V-gene and J-gene trimming of TCR beta chains was found in a later genetic analysis and replicated in an independent cohort. Presence/absence analyses assumed roughly uniform sequencing depth across donors, an assumption that may not hold. In vitro tests confirmed that a few of the cytomegalovirus-associated TCR beta chains recognize cytomegalovirus antigens. Most CMV-associated TCR beta chains appeared to be HLA-restricted in a later analysis, and the HLA associations seemed to be driven largely by CMV exposure. A cluster of highly shared sequence variants was judged likely to represent a technical artifact of the sequencing pipeline. In an earlier analysis of approximately 600 of the donors, most TCR beta V segments were observed in productive rearrangements about 87% or about 30% of the time, broadly matching IMGT annotations. Compared with equally common non-associated chains, HLA-associated TCR beta chains in a later analysis were more clonally expanded and had lower generation probabilities. While some public TCRs were present in many individuals, most TCR sequences turned up only very rarely across donors. Because counts were too low, 15 or so rarely observed V segments, including chromosome 9 orphons, were excluded from the earlier analysis of some 540 of the donors. A further reported finding was that TCR beta sequences accurately predicted the HLA-A and HLA-B alleles for most subjects in the first cohort. When HLA alleles, especially DR and DQ, strongly co-occurred, attributing TCR associations to individual alleles was difficult. According to a later genetic analysis, donors in an Asian-associated ancestry cluster had fewer N-insertions in productive TCRs than the approximately 650-donor mean. Cytomegalovirus status was reported to be diagnosed by the classifier with high specificity and sensitivity in both the original and validation cohorts. According to the authors, the approach could potentially be generalized to other disease states and immunological phenotypes. Correlated functional status among segregating V segments might reflect linkage disequilibrium, but an unknown experimental factor could not be ruled out. A total of around 150 TCR beta chains were listed by the study as associated with cytomegalovirus. At a false discovery rate of 0.05, a later analysis linked 16,000 or so TCR beta sequences to specific HLA alleles. According to a later analysis, TCR association rates differed among HLA loci, with DRB1 alleles showing the most associated TCRs and HLA-C alleles showing the fewest. CMV serostatus was the only immune exposure information available for the cohort. Because HLA typing was unavailable for some donors at each locus, only the typed subset was used in association tests. Only TCR beta chains were sequenced in this cohort, and the absence of alpha or paired-chain data limited detectable features.

Library prep was done by the immunoSEQ multiplex PCR assay. The multiplex PCR relied on a mix of 60 forward primers for TCR Vbeta segments and 13 reverse primers for TCR Jbeta segments. Amplification of the CDR3 region of rearranged TCR beta genes was performed with a multiplex PCR assay on genomic DNA. The amplified TCR beta libraries were sequenced on the Illumina HiSeq System as 87-base-pair reads. As for the original processing: Across the 666 repertoires, a later analysis counted tens of millions of unique TCR beta chains, roughly 11 million of which were shared by at least two donors. To remove PCR and sequencing errors, raw reads were error-corrected and collapsed into unique sequences using a nearest-neighbor algorithm that merged closely related sequences. Alignment of CDR3 sequences to IMGT reference sequences was used to assign V, D and J gene segments. For a sequence to be retained, a match of at least six nucleotides to both a V gene segment and a J gene segment was required. Rearrangements were called productive when the CDR3 lacked stop codons and stayed in frame with V and J; all others were non-productive. Following IMGT convention, CDR3 was defined as the stretch from the second conserved V-encoded cysteine to the conserved J-encoded phenylalanine. The earlier analysis of a few hundred of the donors excluded any sequence lacking an unambiguous match to a single V gene segment. In an earlier analysis of some 590 of the donors, a V segment was called functional when productive rearrangements were above 56.7%, and segregating when the standard deviation between donors exceeded 5%. A statistical classification framework was developed to diagnose cytomegalovirus status using the catalog of TCR beta chain sequences. In a later analysis, V and J genes were assigned by comparing TCR nucleotide sequences against IMGT/GENE-DB human TR gene sequences. A later analysis assigned CDR3 sequences and most-parsimonious VDJ recombination scenarios with the TCRdist pipeline. In a later analysis, every TCR beta chain was defined by the combination of its CDR3 amino acid sequence and its V-gene family, and reads without a unique V-gene family were dropped. To address suspected cross-contamination and a sequencing artifact, a later analysis removed around 590 highly shared, low-generation-probability nucleotide sequences. A later analysis calculated a clonal expansion index for each public chain from normalized within-repertoire ranks of inferred template counts. A later analysis computed generation probabilities with a VDJ recombination model fitted to out-of-frame rearrangements, and checked the results against IGoR. In a later analysis, hypergeometric tests were used to score TCR-TCR, TCR-HLA and TCR-CMV co-occurrence, with a repertoire-size bias correction applied to TCR pairs. In a later analysis, false discovery rates were estimated by permuting HLA or CMV assignments 20 times. A later analysis grouped co-occurring TCRs with DBSCAN, adding TCRdist sequence similarity when clustering within HLA-allele-positive subsets. Repertoires with fewer than 30,000 or more than 120,000 public chains were left out of co-occurrence clustering, as were five repertoires with anomalous nucleotide sharing. TCRdb provides this immuneACCESS table in a form limited to in-frame rearrangements. Some clones are lacking; in checked studies, under half of them reflect an unresolved V gene, and why the rest are absent is not known. From that table come the V and J calls and clone size; the DNA was used to work out D and trimming. This sample is represented by over 150,000 clones; around 72% of them were singletons. Approximately 1.3% of the sample is held by the ten biggest clonotypes.

In total, roughly 670 healthy bone marrow donors made up the cohort. At the time of sampling, every cohort member was nominally healthy, though immune exposures that went unrecorded were likely present. The donor was CMV seronegative and belonged to the group of more than 300 seronegative cohort members. Each donor provided a peripheral blood sample, and peripheral blood mononuclear cells were used for TCR beta sequencing. Genomic DNA was extracted from the blood cell samples with the Qiagen DNeasy Blood Extraction Kit. The TCR comes from a man aged 50 to 60 in good health and CMV-seronegative. Sequencing was performed on PBMCs.

The DNA sequence is TGTGCCAGCAGGAGGGACAGGGTCACCGGGGAGCTGTTTTTT. Its translation reads: CASRRDRVTGELFF. The chain links TRBV6-5 with TRBJ2-2; 9 of the junction bases match TRBD1. The CDR3 holds 14 amino acids from the cysteine to the phenylalanine. This entry keeps only the CDR3 DNA: 42 bases, framed from base 1. CDR1 MNHEY and CDR2 SVGAGI are derived from the germline V gene. Unmatched junction bases come to 3, with V trimmed by 6 bases and J by 4 bases.